Presented here are 5 T cell receptor beta chains from one specimen sequenced in a study of OX40 agonist ivuxolimab in advanced cancers. This table comes from immunoSEQ multiplex PCR, and its TCRdb copy is limited to in-frame clones, with some not included. Of about 84,000 clones listed, about 88% are singletons. Source: CD4+ or CD8+ T cells sorted from blood, taken in a trial of the OX40 agonist ivuxolimab. Source of these receptors: an adult with an advanced solid tumor such as melanoma, head and neck, liver or kidney cancer.

The V gene is TRBV2, the J gene TRBJ2-3, with D unresolved. The ends were cut back, 8 bases at V and 3 bases at J, with 15 bases in the middle. The CDR3 is 14 residues long. The germline V gene has CDR1 SNHLY and CDR2 FYNNEI. The CDR3 loop reads CASAAVVGTDTQYF. The CDR3 nucleotides read TGTGCCAGCGCTGCCGTGGTAGGGACAGATACGCAGTATTTT.

V and J are TRBV9 and TRBJ1-5; the D is unclear. This CDR3 has 15 residues. The V and J ends lost 0 bases and 9 bases respectively, with 16 bases between them. Germline loops: CDR1 SGDLS, CDR2 YYNGEE. The CDR3 reads CASSVGPGVVTPQHF. For the CDR3, the DNA is TGTGCCAGCAGCGTAGGCCCGGGAGTCGTAACGCCCCAGCATTTT.

This chain links TRBV29-1 with TRBJ2-3, with D unresolved. The CDR3 is 14 residues long. Between the trimmed V and J ends, which lost 3 bases and 1 base, there was a span of 11 bases. The V gene's germline CDR1 is SQVTM and CDR2 ANQGSEA. CDR3 residues: CSVDRPRGTDTQYF. As DNA, the CDR3 is TGCAGCGTTGACAGGCCCCGTGGCACAGATACGCAGTATTTT.

The V call is TRBV7-3, the J call TRBJ2-2; D remains ambiguous. V was pared by 6 bases and J by 5 bases, with 10 bases between. Germline CDR1 is SGHTA and CDR2 is FQGTGA. This CDR3 comprises 13 residues. CDR3 protein: CASRQTTTGELFF. CDR3 DNA: TGTGCCAGCAGGCAGACGACGACCGGGGAGCTGTTTTTT.

This rearrangement joins TRBV7-2 to TRBJ2-2, with no clear D. V lost 5 bases and J lost 5, with 15 bases in between. Germline-derived CDR1 and CDR2 are SGHTA and FQGNSA. The length of the CDR3 is 15 residues. CDR3 nucleotides: TGTGCCAGCAGCAAACACGGACCGAGTACCGGGGAGCTGTTTTTT. This gives the protein CASSKHGPSTGELFF. The variable domain in full, completed from reference TRBV7-2 and TRBJ2-2, reads GAGVSQSPSNKVTEKGKDVELRCDPISGHTALYWYRQSLGQGLEFLIYFQGNSAPDKSGLPSDRFSAERTGGSVSTLTIQRTQQEDSAVYLCASSKHGPSTGELFFGEGSRLTVL.